Presented here are 22 T cell receptor beta chains from one specimen sequenced in a study of early T cells in non-severe SARS-CoV-2 infection. MiXCR, run by TCRdb on the 5' RACE reads, gives a single entry per CDR3 protein. The repertoire has some 71,000 distinct CDR3 sequences, about an eighth of them found once; the top ten carry over 13%. Sequencing was done on a sample of whole blood. Receptors were obtained from an adult who was a healthcare worker with PCR-confirmed SARS-CoV-2 infection or an uninfected control (not recorded which).

This clonotype was observed a handful of times. This sequence joins TRBV6-2 or TRBV6-3 and TRBJ1-1; D perhaps matches TRBD1 (5 bases). V gave up 6 bases and J gave up 5 bases, with 16 bases separating them. CDR3 length: 14 amino acids. CDR1 and CDR2 (germline): MNHEY, SVGEGT. The CDR3 loop reads CASSPPVGDTEAFF. The CDR3 coding sequence is TGTGCCAGCAGCCCCCCGGTAGGGGATACTGAAGCTTTCTTT.

The chain uses TRBV5-1 and TRBJ2-3, with D possibly TRBD1 on 5 matching bases. V lost 3 bases and J lost 0, with 17 bases in between. Germline V lookup: CDR1 SGHRS, CDR2 YFSETQ. The CDR3 spans 17 residues. DNA of the CDR3: TGCGCCAGCAGCTACAGGACAAACGGATATAGCACAGATACGCAGTATTTT. Its protein is CASSYRTNGYSTDTQYF. Drawing the rest from reference TRBV5-1 and TRBJ2-3, the complete variable domain is KAGVTQTPRYLIKTRGQQVTLSCSPISGHRSVSWYQQTPGQGLQFLFEYFSETQRNKGNFPGRFSGRQFSNSRSEMNVSTLELGDSALYLCASSYRTNGYSTDTQYFGPGTRLTVL.

This clonotype showed up just a few times. The chain couples TRBV5-4 to TRBJ2-4; D perhaps matches TRBD1 (6 bases). The length of the CDR3 is 16 residues. V was cut by 4 bases and J by 1 base, with 15 bases left in between. Germline CDR1 is SGHNT and CDR2 is YYREEE (reference sequence). The CDR3 is CASSAGEWGAKNIQYF. The DNA for the CDR3 is TGTGCCAGCAGCGCAGGGGAATGGGGGGCCAAAAACATTCAGTACTTC. The full variable domain, rest sourced from reference TRBV5-4 and TRBJ2-4, is ETGVTQSPTHLIKTRGQQVTLRCSSQSGHNTVSWYQQALGQGPQFIFQYYREEENGRGNFPPRFSGLQFPNYSSELNVNALELDDSALYLCASSAGEWGAKNIQYFGAGTRLSVL.

This clonotype was counted only a few times. The chain employs TRBV6-1 and TRBJ2-3, with D perhaps matching TRBD1 or TRBD2 (6 bases each). The CDR3 is 15 residues long. Germline loops: CDR1 MNHNS, CDR2 SASEGT. Deletions cut 5 bases from V and 1 base from J, with 13 bases between. The CDR3 spells CASSTTGARTDTQYF. The CDR3 DNA follows: TGTGCCAGCAGTACGACGGGGGCCCGCACAGATACGCAGTATTTT.

This clonotype was counted a few times. CDR3 amino acids: CASSLRLAGQGVETQYF. The CDR3 DNA is TGTGCCAGCAGCTTAAGGCTAGCGGGGCAGGGAGTAGAGACCCAGTACTTC. V usage is TRBV7-2 and J usage is TRBJ2-5; 9 positions match TRBD2. In germline, CDR1 is SGHTA, CDR2 FQGNSA. The CDR3 sequence is 17 residues long. V trimming: 2 bases; J trimming: 4 bases; junction bases outside the gene matches: 11.

This chain links TRBV6-6 with TRBJ2-3; 9 bases map to TRBD2. The J segment lost 5 bases and the V segment lost 2 bases, leaving 14 bases of the junction unmatched. CDR1 and CDR2 (germline): MNHNY, SVGAGI (reference sequence). The CDR3 is 18 residues long. As DNA, the CDR3 is TGTGCCAGCAGTTACGGAGGGCCAGGCGGGGGGGCCCAAGATACGCAGTATTTT. Translated, it gives CASSYGGPGGGAQDTQYF.

This clonotype was picked up many times. The V and J genes are TRBV5-1 and TRBJ2-3; 10 bases map to TRBD2. The CDR3 has 16 residues. Unmatched junction bases numbered 9, after V lost 4 bases and J lost 4 bases. The germline V gene has CDR1 SGHRS and CDR2 YFSETQ. The CDR3 protein is CASSLTGTSAADTQYF. The CDR3 DNA reads as TGCGCCAGCAGCCTAACCGGGACTAGCGCTGCAGATACGCAGTATTTT.

This clonotype has more than one count but fewer than ten. The chain joins TRBV7-3 to TRBJ1-6; possibly TRBD1 for D (5 bases). Germline CDR1 reads SGHTA; CDR2 reads FQGTGA. The CDR3 sequence is 15 residues long. V dropped 2 bases and J dropped 8 bases, with 13 bases sitting between them. CDR3 sequence: CASSLDSGEDSPLHF. DNA for the CDR3: TGTGCCAGCAGCTTAGATTCGGGGGAGGATTCACCCCTCCACTTT.

This clonotype was recorded many times. V is TRBV5-5 and J is TRBJ2-4; either TRBD1 or TRBD2 may fit D (6 bases each). The V end was cut by 1 base, the J end by 0 bases, with 26 bases between. This CDR3 has 21 residues. Germline lookup yields CDR1 SGHKS and CDR2 YYEKEE (reference sequence). CDR3 coding DNA: TGTGCCAGCAGCTTGATCTTCGTAGGGGGGACCCCCCGCGGAGCCAAAAACATTCAGTACTTC. Translated: CASSLIFVGGTPRGAKNIQYF.

The gene calls are TRBV11-2 and TRBJ2-1; 11 bases fit TRBD2. CDR3 size: 20 residues. Trimming removed 4 bases from V and 9 bases from J; junction bases left unmatched: 23. Germline lookup yields CDR1 SGHAT and CDR2 FQNNGV. The CDR3 nucleotides are TGTGCCAGCAGCTCGGCCCGAGGTACTAGCGGGGGCCTGTTCGGGGGTGAGCAGTTCTTC. Protein product: CASSSARGTSGGLFGGEQFF.

The rearrangement uses TRBV25-1 and TRBJ2-2; maybe TRBD2 (5 bases). V was pared by 7 bases and J by 3 bases, with 12 bases between. This CDR3 is built from 14 residues. Germline V gene data show CDR1 as MGHDK and CDR2 as SYGVNS. The CDR3 loop is CASKDGGYTGELFF. The CDR3 coding sequence is TGTGCCAGCAAGGATGGCGGGTACACCGGGGAGCTGTTTTTT.

The chain employs TRBV10-3 and TRBJ2-3; D is perhaps TRBD2 (6 bases). V was pared by 4 bases and J by 3 bases, with 11 bases between. CDR3 length equals 14 residues. Germline loops: CDR1 ENHRY, CDR2 SYGVKD. CDR3 sequence: CAISGGRGTDTQYF. The CDR3 DNA reads as TGTGCCATCAGTGGAGGGCGGGGAACAGATACGCAGTATTTT.

The chain couples TRBV20-1 to TRBJ2-1, with 8 bases that match TRBD1. Germline assignment: CDR1 DFQATT and CDR2 SNEGSKA (reference sequence). Trimming at V came to 4 bases and at J to 5 bases, leaving 7 bases not matched to a gene. CDR3 length: 14 residues. Here the CDR3 DNA reads TGCAGTGCTAACCGGGACAGGAACGACAATGAGCAGTTCTTC. Translated, it gives CSANRDRNDNEQFF.

The chain is built from TRBV29-1 and TRBJ1-1; 8 nucleotides agree with TRBD1. With V trimmed by 6 bases and J by 1 base, 10 bases remained unmatched. The CDR3 spans 15 residues. Germline V gene lookup returns CDR1 SQVTM and CDR2 ANQGSEA. The chain's CDR3 is CSVGGDRSSNTEAFF. The DNA of the CDR3 is TGCAGCGTGGGTGGGGACAGGTCTTCGAACACTGAAGCTTTCTTT.

V usage is TRBV12-3 or TRBV12-4 and J usage is TRBJ2-3; D not certain. CDR3 size: 12 residues. Trimming took off 4 bases at V and 4 bases at J, with 6 bases between the two ends. CDR3 bases: TGTGCCAGCAGTTACGCCCCAGATACGCAGTATTTT. Protein product: CASSYAPDTQYF.

This clonotype was recorded once. The CDR3 region is CASSPGPSTDTQYF. DNA for the CDR3: TGTGCCAGCAGCCCAGGACCTAGCACAGATACGCAGTATTTT. The gene calls are TRBV7-2 and TRBJ2-3; D not certain. The CDR3 consists of 14 residues. CDR1 is SGHTA, CDR2 FQGNSA, per germline. V lost 5 bases and J 0 bases, leaving 9 bases between the germline ends. Combining the CDR3 with reference TRBV7-2 and TRBJ2-3 gives the whole variable domain GAGVSQSPSNKVTEKGKDVELRCDPISGHTALYWYRQSLGQGLEFLIYFQGNSAPDKSGLPSDRFSAERTGGSVSTLTIQRTQQEDSAVYLCASSPGPSTDTQYFGPGTRLTVL.

Ten or more counts support this clonotype. The chain combines TRBV28 with TRBJ1-1; 7 bases fit TRBD1. Trimming removed 2 bases from V and 4 bases from J; junction bases left unmatched: 4. The germline V gene encodes CDR1 MDHEN and CDR2 SYDVKM. The CDR3 covers 14 residues. Here the CDR3 reads CASSLKGAVTEAFF. The CDR3 DNA is TGTGCCAGCAGTTTAAAGGGGGCGGTCACTGAAGCTTTCTTT. The full variable domain, rest sourced from reference TRBV28 and TRBJ1-1, is DVKVTQSSRYLVKRTGEKVFLECVQDMDHENMFWYRQDPGLGLRLIYFSYDVKMKEKGDIPEGYSVSREKKERFSLILESASTNQTSMYLCASSLKGAVTEAFFGQGTRLTVV.

This clonotype was detected ten times or more. The J gene is TRBJ2-3, the V gene TRBV18; no reliable D call. The CDR3 runs 12 residues. Germline V lookup: CDR1 KGHSH, CDR2 LQKENI. With 2 bases removed from V and 4 bases from J, the gap between germline ends came to 4 bases. The CDR3 nucleotides are TGTGCCAGCTCACCAGAAGCAGATACGCAGTATTTT. As protein: CASSPEADTQYF.

Only a few counts were recorded for this clonotype. V and J are TRBV29-1 and TRBJ2-1; D is unclear. The CDR3 spans 12 residues. CDR1 is SQVTM and CDR2 is ANQGSEA in the germline V gene. The V end was cut by 2 bases, the J end by 7 bases, with 9 bases between. The CDR3 DNA reads as TGCAGCGTTGAACTAAAGATTAATGAGCAGTTCTTC. Its translation is CSVELKINEQFF.

The table lists this clonotype with many counts. J is TRBJ1-6 and V is TRBV28; D might be TRBD1 (6 bases). V lost 8 bases and J 7 bases, leaving 9 bases between the germline ends. The germline CDR1 and CDR2 sequences are MDHEN and SYDVKM. The CDR3 is made up of 12 amino acids. Here the CDR3 reads CASLTGNSPLHF. The CDR3 nucleotides read TGTGCCAGCTTGACAGGAAATTCACCCCTCCACTTT. The full variable domain, its missing parts supplied by reference TRBV28 and TRBJ1-6, is DVKVTQSSRYLVKRTGEKVFLECVQDMDHENMFWYRQDPGLGLRLIYFSYDVKMKEKGDIPEGYSVSREKKERFSLILESASTNQTSMYLCASLTGNSPLHFGNGTRLTVT.

Written as DNA, the CDR3 is TGCAGTGTAGCAGCCACGAACACCGGGGAGCTGTTTTTT. Amino acid sequence: CSVAATNTGELFF. The rearrangement joins TRBV20-1 to TRBJ2-2; D is ambiguous. Germline loops: CDR1 DFQATT, CDR2 SNEGSKA (reference sequence). The ends were cut back, 7 bases at V and 0 bases at J, with 9 bases in the middle. The CDR3 is 13 amino acids.

This chain links TRBV29-1 with TRBJ1-2, with D possibly TRBD1 on 6 matching bases. The germline V and J ends were trimmed by 6 bases and 4 bases, with 12 bases remaining between them. Germline V gives CDR1 SQVTM, CDR2 ANQGSEA. There are 12 residues in the CDR3. Written as DNA, the CDR3 is TGCAGCGTGTCGACAGGCCTCTATGGCTACACCTTC. This encodes CSVSTGLYGYTF.